Below, 14 T cell receptor beta chains from the same sample are listed, as sequenced in a study of low-dose radiotherapy and immunotherapy resistance in tumors. Time point reported: before trial treatment. First-strand cDNA relied on TRAV- and TRBV-specific primers spanning alpha and beta chains. Amplification, which lasted 20 to 25 PCR cycles, used a constant-region primer and V-primer adapter to amplify TCRs. TCRdb reprocessed the reads via MiXCR and lists one record per CDR3 protein. Of tens of thousands of distinct CDR3 sequences listed, roughly a sixth are singletons. The sample consisted of PBMCs, taken before treatment. The receptor set was obtained from a male donor with prostate cancer.

In its sample, this clonotype was seen many times. The J gene is TRBJ2-7, the V gene TRBV19; D gene ambiguous. V lost 1 base, J lost 3 bases, and 7 bases lay in between. This CDR3 region has 13 residues. Germline V gene lookup returns CDR1 LNHDA and CDR2 SQIVND (reference sequence). The CDR3 DNA follows: TGTGCCAGTAGTATAGTTCCTCACTACGAGCAGTACTTC. This gives the protein CASSIVPHYEQYF.

V and J are TRBV2 and TRBJ2-1; D not resolved. The CDR3 spans 14 residues. The germline CDR1 and CDR2 sequences are SNHLY and FYNNEI. V was cut by 1 base and J by 5 bases, with 9 bases left in between. The CDR3 nucleotides are TGTGCCAGCAGTGAAGGGAATTTAGACAATGAGCAGTTCTTC. Encoded protein: CASSEGNLDNEQFF.

Notes on this clonotype: It differs at one base from a far larger clone, so likely a read error. This sequence joins TRBV29-1 and TRBJ2-1; D ambiguous. The CDR3 loop spans 13 amino acids. V was trimmed by 7 bases and J by 10 bases, leaving 20 bases between them. Germline V CDR1 and CDR2: SQVTM, ANQGSEA. The CDR3 is CSALGPDAYEQFF. The CDR3 DNA follows: TGCAGCGCCCTGGGCCCCGACGCCTACGAGCAGTTCTTC.

As for this clonotype: It is unclear where the CDR3 begins or ends on the DNA, so no DNA is shown, and the CDR3 is as TCRdb lists it. The CDR3 sequence: CASSLDSYNEKLFFFF. The chain carries TRBV5-1 and TRBJ1-4. Termini included, the CDR3 measures 16 amino acids. The germline gives CDR1 SGHRS, CDR2 YFSETQ.

Concerning this clonotype itself: This sequence is one base from a far larger clone and is likely a read error. V usage is TRBV13 and J usage is TRBJ2-7; D call uncertain. The CDR3 length is 14 residues. CDR1 is PRHDT, CDR2 FYEKMQ, per germline (reference sequence). Trimming took off 8 bases at V and 7 bases at J, with 21 bases between the two ends. The CDR3 loop is CASDKGLHPSEQYF. CDR3 in DNA: TGTGCCAGCGACAAAGGGCTGCATCCCTCTGAGCAGTACTTC.

This clonotype has ten or more counts. V usage is TRBV6-6 and J usage is TRBJ1-2; D is uncertain. The CDR3 is made up of 14 amino acids. CDR1 is MNHNY and CDR2 is SVGAGI in the germline V gene (reference sequence). The V end was cut by 5 bases, the J end by 4 bases, with 14 bases between. As DNA, the CDR3 is TGTGCCAGCAGTCAAGCGCCAGCGAGCTATGGCTACACCTTC. As protein: CASSQAPASYGYTF.

This clonotype was counted ten times or more. The genes are TRBV11-2 and TRBJ2-4, with 8 bases matching TRBD1. This CDR3 is built from 16 residues. Germline V gene sequence: CDR1 SGHAT, CDR2 FQNNGV. The V and J ends lost 5 bases and 0 bases, in that order; junction bases with no gene match: 6. The CDR3 here is CASSTRQGLAKNIQYF. In DNA form, the CDR3 reads TGTGCCAGCAGCACTCGACAGGGGCTAGCCAAAAACATTCAGTACTTC.

This clonotype was seen a few times. The chain links TRBV7-9 to TRBJ2-4, with D possibly TRBD2 on 6 matching bases. This CDR3 comprises 20 residues. Per germline, CDR1 SEHNR and CDR2 FQNEAQ (reference sequence). Trimming cost V 1 base and J 0 bases, with 22 bases left between them. The CDR3 coding sequence is TGTGCCAGCAGCTTAGTGGCGGGACCAGCTTCCGATCTAGCCAAAAACATTCAGTACTTC. Amino acids: CASSLVAGPASDLAKNIQYF.

Ten or more counts support this clonotype. The V and J genes are TRBV18 and TRBJ2-7; D uncertain. Germline V lookup: CDR1 KGHSH, CDR2 LQKENI. The CDR3 spans 16 residues. The V end lost 5 bases, the J end lost 0 bases, and 17 bases lay between the germline ends. The CDR3 nucleotides are TGTGCCAGCTCATATACTACGCCCAGGAGCTCCTACGAGCAGTACTTC. Its translation: CASSYTTPRSSYEQYF.

In the case of this clonotype: A much larger clone lies a single base off, so this may be a read error. The V call is TRBV6-5, the J call TRBJ1-5, with TRBD1 matching over 8 bases. The CDR3 is 15 residues long. The ends lost 5 bases at V and 11 bases at J; junction bases unmatched: 14. CDR1 and CDR2 from the germline V gene are MNHEY and SVGAGI. The CDR3 here is CASSARLQGGGAQHF. CDR3 DNA: TGTGCCAGCAGTGCCCGGCTACAGGGGGGGGGGGCCCAGCATTTT.

This clonotype was found many times. This sequence joins TRBV12-3 or TRBV12-4 and TRBJ1-3; the match to TRBD1 covers 11 bases. This CDR3 has 14 residues. With 7 bases clipped from V and 7 bases from J, the junction kept 6 bases outside the gene matches. The CDR3 DNA reads as TGTGCCAGCACTAAGGACAGGGGGCGCAACACCATATATTTT. Its protein product is CASTKDRGRNTIYF.

This clonotype was counted many times. This chain joins TRBV6-6 and TRBJ1-1; the D is unclear. The CDR3 spans 12 residues. Trimming stripped 7 bases from V and 1 base from J, with 7 bases between. Per the germline V gene, CDR1 is MNHNY and CDR2 is SVGAGI (reference sequence). CDR3 residues: CASIPGNTEAFF. CDR3 nucleotides: TGTGCCAGCATCCCAGGGAACACTGAAGCTTTCTTT.

At least ten counts were recorded for this clonotype. This chain links TRBV5-3 with TRBJ2-5; 9 bases align to TRBD1. TRBV5-3 is an ORF; its function is uncertain. The CDR3 is made up of 14 amino acids. V lost 8 bases, J lost 2 bases, and 7 bases stayed unmatched. The CDR3 spells CASSLDRGQETQYF. CDR3 DNA: TGTGCCAGCAGCCTTGACAGGGGGCAAGAGACCCAGTACTTC.

This clonotype was seen many times. The chain uses TRBV27 and TRBJ1-5; D possibly corresponds to TRBD1 (5 bases). CDR1 and CDR2 from the germline V gene are MNHEY and SMNVEV (reference sequence). The CDR3 runs to 13 residues. Trimming cost V 3 bases and J 5 bases, with 8 bases left between them. Here the CDR3 DNA reads TGTGCCAGCAGTTTGAGGGGCCATCAGCCCCAGCATTTT. This gives the protein CASSLRGHQPQHF.